These 30 T cell receptor beta chains were sequenced from one sample in a study of shared clonotypes between healthy human individuals. Some clones are missing from TCRdb's copy, which holds only in-frame ones; the method was immunoSEQ multiplex PCR. The table includes some 630,000 clones, about 78% detected once. Sequencing was carried out using memory CD4+ T cells sorted from blood. Stated subset: CD45RA-negative fraction. The receptor source for this set is a woman in her twenties or thirties in good health.

Here the CDR3 reads CASGQGPGQPQHF. In DNA, the CDR3 is TGTGCCAGTGGACAGGGGCCGGGGCAGCCCCAGCATTTT. The chain combines TRBV19 with TRBJ1-5; 9 nucleotides align to TRBD1. The CDR3 totals 13 residues. After removal of 8 bases from V and 7 bases from J, the junction contained 6 bases not matched to a gene. Germline V gene data show CDR1 as LNHDA and CDR2 as SQIVND (reference sequence).

In its sample, this clone was seen a few times. The chain uses TRBV19 and TRBJ2-1; 7 positions match TRBD2. The CDR3 runs 17 residues. CDR1 LNHDA and CDR2 SQIVND come from the germline V gene (reference sequence). With 6 bases clipped from V and 3 bases from J, the junction kept 14 bases outside the gene matches. The CDR3 coding sequence is TGTGCCAGTAGCCCTTTGACCCGGCGGGACTACTACAATGAGCAGTTCTTC. It codes for CASSPLTRRDYYNEQFF.

This clone has just one count. Here the CDR3 DNA reads TGTGCCAGCAGCTTACAGACAAGTAACACTGAAGCTTTCTTT. Amino acids: CASSLQTSNTEAFF. V is TRBV7-9 and J is TRBJ1-1; D is uncertain. Between the trimmed V and J ends, which lost 2 bases and 2 bases, there was a span of 9 bases. This CDR3 is 14 amino acids long. Per germline, CDR1 SEHNR and CDR2 FQNEAQ (reference sequence).

The chain is built from TRBV28 and TRBJ2-2; TRBD2 matches at 12 bases. Trimming at V came to 5 bases and at J to 7 bases, leaving 5 bases not matched to a gene. CDR1 is MDHEN, CDR2 SYDVKM, per germline. This CDR3 spans 15 amino acids. CDR3 residues: CASSPSGRVGGELFF. The CDR3 DNA follows: TGTGCCAGCAGTCCTAGCGGGAGGGTTGGCGGGGAGCTGTTTTTT.

CDR3 sequence: CASSSLADSPTDTQYF. The CDR3 DNA reads as TGTGCCAGCAGTTCCCTGGCAGACAGTCCCACAGATACGCAGTATTTT. This chain uses TRBV28 with TRBJ2-3; tentatively, D is TRBD1 (5 bases). The CDR3 is 16 residues long. Germline CDR1 is MDHEN and CDR2 is SYDVKM. V lost 4 bases, J lost 2 bases, and 16 bases lay in between.

This chain links TRBV11-2 with TRBJ2-2; D unclear. CDR1 is SGHAT and CDR2 is FQNNGV in the germline V gene. The CDR3 length is 15 residues. V lost 5 bases and J 4 bases, leaving 14 bases between the germline ends. CDR3 DNA: TGTGCCAGCAGCCTTGTAGCCAATCCCACCGGGGAGCTGTTTTTT. Its protein product is CASSLVANPTGELFF.

This clone was found a few times. V and J are TRBV7-2 and TRBJ2-7; 8 nucleotides match TRBD1. This CDR3 has 15 residues. The germline gives CDR1 SGHTA, CDR2 FQGNSA. The V and J ends lost 5 bases and 4 bases, in that order; junction bases with no gene match: 10. The CDR3 loop reads CASSTGQGAFYEQYF. The CDR3, as DNA: TGTGCCAGCAGCACCGGACAGGGAGCATTTTACGAGCAGTACTTC.

The genes are TRBV28 and TRBJ2-7; 8 positions match TRBD2. The V segment lost 6 bases and the J segment 3 bases; nucleotides outside the gene matches: 10. The CDR3 runs 15 residues. Germline V CDR1 and CDR2: MDHEN, SYDVKM. This CDR3 is CASSLPAAGGYEQYF. CDR3 nucleotide sequence: TGTGCCAGCAGCCTACCCGCCGCGGGAGGCTACGAGCAGTACTTC.

The J gene is TRBJ2-3, the V gene TRBV5-1; 8 bases map to TRBD1. Trimming at V came to 4 bases and at J to 3 bases, leaving 7 bases not matched to a gene. The CDR3 runs 15 residues. From germline, CDR1 is SGHRS and CDR2 YFSETQ. CDR3 loop: CASSLQTGATDTQYF. The CDR3 DNA sequence: TGCGCCAGCAGCCTCCAGACAGGGGCGACAGATACGCAGTATTTT. The full variable domain, with the rest looked up from reference TRBV5-1 and TRBJ2-3, is KAGVTQTPRYLIKTRGQQVTLSCSPISGHRSVSWYQQTPGQGLQFLFEYFSETQRNKGNFPGRFSGRQFSNSRSEMNVSTLELGDSALYLCASSLQTGATDTQYFGPGTRLTVL.

The chain links TRBV7-2 to TRBJ2-2; a weak D match, TRBD1 (5 bases). The length of the CDR3 is 14 residues. Per the germline V gene, CDR1 is SGHTA and CDR2 is FQGNSA. Deletions cut 5 bases from V and 4 bases from J, with 11 bases between. The CDR3 is CASSLQGFTGELFF. CDR3 nucleotides: TGTGCCAGCAGCCTCCAGGGTTTCACCGGGGAGCTGTTTTTT.

This sequence joins TRBV2 and TRBJ2-1, with 9 bases that match TRBD2. Germline CDR1 SNHLY, CDR2 FYNNEI. The CDR3 contains 15 residues. Losses at the gene ends were 4 bases for V and 9 bases for J; bases not matched to a gene: 10. The chain's CDR3 is CASSALAGVPVEQFF. CDR3 DNA: TGTGCCAGCAGTGCCTTAGCGGGAGTTCCGGTTGAGCAGTTCTTC.

The V gene is TRBV11-2, the J gene TRBJ1-3, with D possibly TRBD1 on 5 matching bases. The CDR3 spans 12 residues. Trimming stripped 3 bases from V and 8 bases from J, with 8 bases between. Germline V gives CDR1 SGHAT, CDR2 FQNNGV. The CDR3 sequence is CASSLRGYTIYF. The CDR3 region has the DNA TGTGCCAGCAGCTTGAGGGGATACACCATATATTTT. The entire variable domain, with the rest obtained from reference TRBV11-2 and TRBJ1-3, is as follows: EAGVAQSPRYKIIEKRQSVAFWCNPISGHATLYWYQQILGQGPKLLIQFQNNGVVDDSQLPKDRFSAERLKGVDSTLKIQPAKLEDSAVYLCASSLRGYTIYFGEGSWLTVV.

This clone has only a few counts. CDR3 DNA sequence: TGTGCCAGCAGCACGCGGGGGGGAAAGACCCAGTACTTC. As protein: CASSTRGGKTQYF. J is TRBJ2-5 and V is TRBV11-2, with TRBD2 identical over 9 bases. Per germline, CDR1 SGHAT and CDR2 FQNNGV. V lost 5 bases, J lost 6 bases, and 4 bases stayed unmatched. CDR3 length equals 13 residues. Variable domain in full (rest from reference TRBV11-2 and TRBJ2-5): EAGVAQSPRYKIIEKRQSVAFWCNPISGHATLYWYQQILGQGPKLLIQFQNNGVVDDSQLPKDRFSAERLKGVDSTLKIQPAKLEDSAVYLCASSTRGGKTQYFGPGTRLLVL.

V and J are TRBV10-3 and TRBJ2-1, with D perhaps matching TRBD2 (5 bases). This CDR3 is built from 17 residues. The germline V gene encodes CDR1 ENHRY and CDR2 SYGVKD. Trimming took 0 bases from V and 1 from J, leaving 13 bases between them. CDR3 sequence: CAISESRVAESYNEQFF. CDR3 bases: TGTGCCATCAGTGAGTCGAGGGTAGCAGAGTCCTACAATGAGCAGTTCTTC.

This clone was seen ten or more times. The chain couples TRBV5-4 to TRBJ2-3; D unresolved. Trimming cost V 6 bases and J 6 bases, with 17 bases left between them. The CDR3 totals 14 residues. Germline V lookup: CDR1 SGHNT, CDR2 YYREEE (reference sequence). DNA of the CDR3: TGTGCCAGCACCTCCCCGCACTCCGTGGATACGCAGTATTTT. Its translation: CASTSPHSVDTQYF. Combining the CDR3 with reference TRBV5-4 and TRBJ2-3 gives the whole variable domain ETGVTQSPTHLIKTRGQQVTLRCSSQSGHNTVSWYQQALGQGPQFIFQYYREEENGRGNFPPRFSGLQFPNYSSELNVNALELDDSALYLCASTSPHSVDTQYFGPGTRLTVL.

The CDR3 DNA is TGTGCCAGCAGCAGGGACAGCCAGCAGTACTTC. Protein: CASSRDSQQYF. The chain uses TRBV5-4 and TRBJ2-7; the match to TRBD1 covers 7 bases. V trimming: 4 bases; J trimming: 8 bases; junction bases outside the gene matches: 3. Germline V gene sequence: CDR1 SGHNT, CDR2 YYREEE (reference sequence). The CDR3 is made up of 11 amino acids. Complete variable domain (other parts from reference TRBV5-4 and TRBJ2-7): ETGVTQSPTHLIKTRGQQVTLRCSSQSGHNTVSWYQQALGQGPQFIFQYYREEENGRGNFPPRFSGLQFPNYSSELNVNALELDDSALYLCASSRDSQQYFGPGTRLTVT.

The chain employs TRBV28 and TRBJ1-1; perhaps TRBD1 as D (5 bases). Trimming shortened V by 7 bases and J by 4 bases, and 13 bases separated the two germline ends. The germline gives CDR1 MDHEN, CDR2 SYDVKM. This CDR3 is built from 13 residues. The CDR3 DNA reads TGTGCCAGCACAGGGACGTTGGGCACTGAAGCTTTCTTT. Translating gives CASTGTLGTEAFF.

The chain joins TRBV14 to TRBJ2-3, with D possibly matching TRBD2 (6 bases). The V gene lost 3 bases and the J gene lost 4 bases, with 11 bases spanning the gap. This CDR3 is built from 14 residues. The germline V gene has CDR1 SGHDN and CDR2 FVKESK. CDR3 DNA: TGTGCCAGCAGCCAGACTAGTCCCCCAGATACGCAGTATTTT. As protein: CASSQTSPPDTQYF.

The chain couples TRBV5-4 to TRBJ1-1; D gene uncertain. Germline CDR1 and CDR2: SGHNT and YYREEE (reference sequence). The CDR3 loop spans 17 amino acids. V lost 3 bases to trimming and J lost 1 base, with 19 bases between them. CDR3 coding DNA: TGTGCCAGCAGCTCCTCTTTGGCGGAAAACTCGAACACTGAAGCTTTCTTT. Encoded protein: CASSSSLAENSNTEAFF.

This clone has only a few counts. V gene TRBV7-3 combines with J gene TRBJ1-5; TRBD1 might be the D (6 bases). Germline V CDR1 and CDR2: SGHTA, FQGTGA. This CDR3 is built from 16 residues. Trimming took 5 bases from V and 2 from J, leaving 16 bases between them. The DNA for the CDR3 is TGTGCCAGCAGCGTAGTAATTGGACAGTGCAATCAGCCCCAGCATTTT. Amino acid sequence: CASSVVIGQCNQPQHF.

This clone was picked up one time. The gene calls are TRBV19 and TRBJ1-5; D might be TRBD1 (5 bases). V gave up 7 bases and J gave up 7 bases, with 17 bases separating them. CDR1 is LNHDA, CDR2 SQIVND, per germline (reference sequence). The CDR3 is 14 amino acids. CDR3 coding DNA: TGTGCCAGTACTACGGGGAGGGGTGGCCAGCCCCAGCATTTT. It specifies CASTTGRGGQPQHF.

This clone was observed a handful of times. V gene TRBV9 combines with J gene TRBJ1-1, with D possibly matching TRBD1 (5 bases). Deletions cut 4 bases from V and 0 bases from J, with 16 bases between. There are 16 residues in the CDR3. Germline assignment: CDR1 SGDLS and CDR2 YYNGEE. The CDR3 nucleotides are TGTGCCAGCAGCCAAGGGGCGAACCTAATGAACACTGAAGCTTTCTTT. Amino acid sequence: CASSQGANLMNTEAFF.

This clone was found a few times. This sequence joins TRBV5-8 and TRBJ2-3, with 7 bases aligning to TRBD2. Germline-derived CDR1 and CDR2 are SGHTS and YDEGEE. There are 17 residues in the CDR3. Trimming at V came to 0 bases and at J to 4 bases, leaving 11 bases not matched to a gene. CDR3 coding DNA: TGTGCCAGCAGCTTGGCGGCTAGCGGACTGGGGCCAGATACGCAGTATTTT. Its protein product is CASSLAASGLGPDTQYF.

This clone has just a few counts. The CDR3: CASSLEGPGVSGSVAEQYF. The CDR3, as DNA: TGTGCCAGCAGCTTAGAAGGCCCCGGGGTGAGCGGGAGCGTAGCCGAGCAGTACTTC. The chain uses TRBV7-8 and TRBJ2-7; 8 nucleotides align to TRBD2. CDR3 length: 19 amino acids. Trimming removed 1 base from V and 6 bases from J; junction bases left unmatched: 20. Germline loops: CDR1 SGHVS, CDR2 FQNEAQ.

The gene calls are TRBV7-9 and TRBJ1-1; possibly TRBD1 for D (5 bases). The V and J ends lost 8 bases and 2 bases respectively, with 9 bases between them. CDR1 SEHNR and CDR2 FQNEAQ come from the germline V gene (reference sequence). This CDR3 is 12 amino acids long. This CDR3 is CASGTANTEAFF. The CDR3 coding sequence is TGTGCCAGCGGGACCGCCAACACTGAAGCTTTCTTT.

This chain connects TRBV10-3 to TRBJ2-5; D may correspond to TRBD1 or TRBD2 (5 bases each). With 0 bases removed from V and 5 bases from J, the gap between germline ends came to 16 bases. This CDR3 contains 16 residues. The germline V gene encodes CDR1 ENHRY and CDR2 SYGVKD. The CDR3 nucleotides read TGTGCCATCAGTGAGTCTTTTGGTCGAGGGGAGGAGACCCAGTACTTC. It is translated as CAISESFGRGEETQYF.

The rearrangement uses TRBV6-6 and TRBJ1-1, with TRBD1 as a possible D gene (6 bases). CDR3 length equals 14 residues. The V gene's germline CDR1 is MNHNY and CDR2 SVGAGI (reference sequence). Trimming shortened V by 5 bases and J by 9 bases, and 19 bases separated the two germline ends. CDR3 bases: TGTGCCAGCAGTATGGACTGGTCACAGGGAAAAGCTTTCTTT. It translates to CASSMDWSQGKAFF.

This clone was counted only a few times. This chain joins TRBV5-1 and TRBJ2-4; D not certain. Trimming removed 0 bases at V and 11 bases at J, with 12 bases between. Germline-derived CDR1 and CDR2 are SGHRS and YFSETQ. The CDR3 sequence is 13 residues long. The CDR3 nucleotides are TGCGCCAGCAGCTTGGTGGAAGACGGGTTTCAGTACTTC. Protein product: CASSLVEDGFQYF.

This clone was counted ten times or more. V is TRBV21-1 and J is TRBJ1-4. TRBV21-1 is shown as a pseudogene. This CDR3 region has 13 residues. This CDR3 reads CASSGEGTEKLFF. DNA for the CDR3: TGTGCCAGCAGCGGGGAGGGAACAGAAAAACTGTTTTTT.

The chain combines TRBV6-1 with TRBJ1-2; D gene ambiguous. The CDR3 has 12 residues. CDR1 MNHNS and CDR2 SASEGT come from the germline V gene. V lost 3 bases, J lost 5 bases, and 7 bases lay in between. The CDR3 bases are TGTGCCAGCAGTGACTACAGTTATGGCTACACCTTC. Protein: CASSDYSYGYTF.